Listed below are T cell receptor beta chains from one sample, sequenced in a study of CD8+CD57+ T cells in acquired aplastic anemia. Each CDR3 protein gets one entry after TCRdb re-called the reads with MiXCR. Here the sample spans about 180,000 distinct CDR3 sequences, around 45% being singletons. The sequencing sample was made of sorted CD4+, CD8+, or CD8+CD57+ T cells (not recorded which) from PBMCs. The receptors were gathered from a human donor in good health. Each CDR3 is given with its conserved first and last residue. Each record gives: D gene, J gene, V gene, CDR3 protein. The D gene is left open where the match is weak.

D: .
J: TRBJ2-6
V: TRBV2
CDR3: CASSPGANVLTF

D: .
J: TRBJ2-1
V: TRBV7-8
CDR3: CASSSRGGYYSEQFF

D: TRBD1
J: TRBJ1-2
V: TRBV29-1
CDR3: CSVEELGTEELLYGYTF

D: .
J: TRBJ2-2
V: TRBV11-3
CDR3: CASSSKRGGTGELFF

D: .
J: TRBJ2-3
V: TRBV19
CDR3: CASSIGRPSTDTQYF

D: TRBD1
J: TRBJ2-1
V: TRBV7-9
CDR3: CASSARQGIRNNEQFF

D: .
J: TRBJ2-2
V: TRBV20-1
CDR3: CSARPGLNTGELFF

D: .
J: TRBJ2-7
V: TRBV19
CDR3: CASSIGTDEQYF

D: TRBD1
J: TRBJ1-5
V: TRBV24-1
CDR3: CATDRTGVDQPQHF

D: .
J: TRBJ2-3
V: TRBV24-1
CDR3: CATSGVGDTQYF

D: .
J: TRBJ2-7
V: TRBV10-1
CDR3: CAIPPEQYF

D: .
J: TRBJ2-7
V: TRBV12-3/TRBV12-4
CDR3: CASNPLGRSYEQYF

D: TRBD2
J: TRBJ2-1
V: TRBV12-3/TRBV12-4
CDR3: CASSWATGGRNEQFF

D: .
J: TRBJ2-6
V: TRBV5-1
CDR3: CASRGGVNQGLAGANVLTF

D: .
J: TRBJ2-1
V: TRBV10-2
CDR3: CASSFTRPNYNEQFF

D: TRBD2
J: TRBJ2-1
V: TRBV9
CDR3: CASSARLGDGGDEQFF

D: TRBD1
J: TRBJ1-2
V: TRBV15
CDR3: CATSGEGDRGDGYTF

D: TRBD1
J: TRBJ1-2
V: TRBV27
CDR3: CASSLTGCNYGYTF

D: .
J: TRBJ2-2
V: TRBV5-1
CDR3: CASGLVGATGELFF

D: TRBD1
J: TRBJ1-1
V: TRBV20-1
CDR3: CSARDWGGSGTGVRAEAFF

D: .
J: TRBJ1-6
V: TRBV20-1
CDR3: CSARTGLYSPLHF

D: .
J: TRBJ2-1
V: TRBV20-1
CDR3: CSASPLTGDNEQFF

D: TRBD1
J: TRBJ2-1
V: TRBV25-1
CDR3: CASSLLGQGDYNEQFF

D: .
J: TRBJ1-6
V: TRBV5-6
CDR3: CASSFQKSSSYNSPLHF

D: TRBD2
J: TRBJ2-1
V: TRBV11-3
CDR3: CASSLGSGGRFDNEQFF

D: .
J: TRBJ2-7
V: TRBV5-1
CDR3: CASGPTAGSRYEQYF

D: .
J: TRBJ1-1
V: TRBV2
CDR3: CASSDSTYEAFF

D: TRBD2
J: TRBJ2-1
V: TRBV7-2
CDR3: CASSLGLAGEVSYNEQFF

D: .
J: TRBJ2-3
V: TRBV20-1
CDR3: CSATTGSVIGTDTQYF

D: .
J: TRBJ1-2
V: TRBV19
CDR3: CASSIPVVSARYGYTF

D: TRBD1
J: TRBJ2-5
V: TRBV7-9
CDR3: CASSWGTGQETQYF

D: TRBD1
J: TRBJ1-2
V: TRBV4-3
CDR3: CASSYGQGYGYTF

D: .
J: TRBJ2-7
V: TRBV10-3
CDR3: CAISESRPGGEEQYF

D: .
J: TRBJ2-5
V: TRBV6-2/TRBV6-3
CDR3: CASSHSGGQGSGWGTQYF

D: .
J: TRBJ2-3
V: TRBV24-1
CDR3: CATSVTRGGTDTQYF

D: .
J: TRBJ2-4
V: TRBV20-1
CDR3: CSAGRNIQYF

D: .
J: TRBJ2-7
V: TRBV14
CDR3: CASSQGSGGEQYF

D: .
J: TRBJ1-1
V: TRBV18
CDR3: CASSRDSNTEAFF

D: .
J: TRBJ2-5
V: TRBV25-1
CDR3: CASSEPTGGAAQYF

D: .
J: TRBJ2-7
V: TRBV29-1
CDR3: CSVEFPMVTYEQYF